This T cell receptor (beta chain) was captured by sequencing in a study of T cells in Graves' hyperthyroidism and ophthalmopathy. Ten or more counts support this clonotype. The CDR3 length is 13 residues. CDR1 DFQATT and CDR2 SNEGSKA come from the germline V gene (reference sequence). Between the trimmed V and J ends, which lost 6 bases and 7 bases, there was a span of 15 bases. Aged 18 to 65, the patients had hyperthyroidism that was newly diagnosed and had lasted under 2 months. Amplification yielded TCR beta CDR3 regions, with RNA transcripts as the source. TCR CDR3 underwent first-round RT-PCR with the HTBI primer set. TCRdb itself ran the multiplex PCR reads through MiXCR, one entry per CDR3 protein. The sample comprises almost 600,000 distinct CDR3 sequences, more than 45% of which are singletons, and more than 7% rests with the top ten.

The sample taken for sequencing was peripheral blood or thyroid tissue (not recorded which). The chain joins TRBV20-1 to TRBJ1-4; no definite D call. The sequence was collected from a woman in her late teens or twenties with Graves' hyperthyroidism. CDR3 residues: CSALTAGSEKLFF. The DNA of the CDR3 is TGCAGTGCCCTGACTGCCGGTAGTGAAAAACTGTTTTTT.